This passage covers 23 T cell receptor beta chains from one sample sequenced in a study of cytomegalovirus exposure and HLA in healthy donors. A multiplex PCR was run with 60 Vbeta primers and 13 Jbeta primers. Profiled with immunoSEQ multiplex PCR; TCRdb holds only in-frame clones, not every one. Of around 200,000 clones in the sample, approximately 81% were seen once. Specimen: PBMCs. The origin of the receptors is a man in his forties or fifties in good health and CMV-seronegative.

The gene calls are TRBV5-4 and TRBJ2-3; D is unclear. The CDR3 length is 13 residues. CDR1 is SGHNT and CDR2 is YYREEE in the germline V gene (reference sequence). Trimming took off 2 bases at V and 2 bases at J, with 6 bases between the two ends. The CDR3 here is CASSFSSTDTQYF. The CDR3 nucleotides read TGTGCCAGCAGCTTTAGTTCCACAGATACGCAGTATTTT.

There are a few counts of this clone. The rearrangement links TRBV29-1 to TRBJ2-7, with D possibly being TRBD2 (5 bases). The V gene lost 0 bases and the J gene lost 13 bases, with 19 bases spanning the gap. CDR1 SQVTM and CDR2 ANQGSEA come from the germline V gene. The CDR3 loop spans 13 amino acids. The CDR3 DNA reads TGCAGCGTTGAAGACGGGCAGACTACGAGCAGTTACTTC. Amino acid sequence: CSVEDGQTTSSYF.

The chain's CDR3 is CASSKGGLNQPQHF. CDR3 sequence (DNA): TGTGCCAGCAGTAAAGGCGGGCTCAATCAGCCCCAGCATTTT. The J gene is TRBJ1-5, the V gene TRBV11-2; D not resolved. This CDR3 has 14 residues. Germline V gives CDR1 SGHAT, CDR2 FQNNGV. The V gene lost 6 bases and the J gene lost 3 bases, with 12 bases spanning the gap.

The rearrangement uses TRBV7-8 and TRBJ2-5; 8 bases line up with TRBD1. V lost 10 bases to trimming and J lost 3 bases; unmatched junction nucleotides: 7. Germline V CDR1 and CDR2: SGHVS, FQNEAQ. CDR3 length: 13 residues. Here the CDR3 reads CATQGALEETQYF. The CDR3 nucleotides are TGTGCCACTCAGGGGGCTTTAGAAGAGACCCAGTACTTC. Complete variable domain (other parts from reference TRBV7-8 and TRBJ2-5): GAGVSQSPRYKVAKRGQDVALRCDPISGHVSLFWYQQALGQGPEFLTYFQNEAQLDKSGLPSDRFFAERPEGSVSTLKIQRTQQEDSAVYLCATQGALEETQYFGPGTRLLVL.

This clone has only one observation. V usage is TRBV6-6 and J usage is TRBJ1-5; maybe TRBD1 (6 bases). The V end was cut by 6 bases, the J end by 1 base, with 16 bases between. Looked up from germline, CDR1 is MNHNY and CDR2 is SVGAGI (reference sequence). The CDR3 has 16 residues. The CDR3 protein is CASRHRGGRSNQPQHF. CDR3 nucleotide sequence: TGTGCCAGCAGACATAGGGGGGGGCGCAGCAATCAGCCCCAGCATTTT.

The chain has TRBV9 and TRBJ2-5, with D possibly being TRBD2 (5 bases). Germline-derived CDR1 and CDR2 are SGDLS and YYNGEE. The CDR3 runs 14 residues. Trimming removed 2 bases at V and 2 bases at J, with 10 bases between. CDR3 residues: CASSVQAGQETQYF. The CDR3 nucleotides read TGTGCCAGCAGCGTTCAGGCGGGTCAAGAGACCCAGTACTTC.

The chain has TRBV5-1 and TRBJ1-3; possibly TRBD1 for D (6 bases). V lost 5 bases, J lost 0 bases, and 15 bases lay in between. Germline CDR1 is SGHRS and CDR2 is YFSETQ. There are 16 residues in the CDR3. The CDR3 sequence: CASRTDSASSGNTIYF. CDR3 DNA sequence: TGCGCCAGCAGAACGGACAGCGCAAGCTCTGGAAACACCATATATTTT.

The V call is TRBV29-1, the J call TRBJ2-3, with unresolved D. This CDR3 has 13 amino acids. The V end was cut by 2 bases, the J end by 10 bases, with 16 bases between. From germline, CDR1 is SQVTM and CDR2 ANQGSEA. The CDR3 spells CSVEIPTYRSQYF. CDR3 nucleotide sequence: TGCAGCGTTGAAATCCCCACTTATCGGTCGCAGTATTTT.

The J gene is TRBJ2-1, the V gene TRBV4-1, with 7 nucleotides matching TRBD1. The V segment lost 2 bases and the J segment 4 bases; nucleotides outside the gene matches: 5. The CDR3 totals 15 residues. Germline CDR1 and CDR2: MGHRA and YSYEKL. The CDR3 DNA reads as TGCGCCAGCAGCCAATCCGGGACAGATTACAATGAGCAGTTCTTC. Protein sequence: CASSQSGTDYNEQFF.

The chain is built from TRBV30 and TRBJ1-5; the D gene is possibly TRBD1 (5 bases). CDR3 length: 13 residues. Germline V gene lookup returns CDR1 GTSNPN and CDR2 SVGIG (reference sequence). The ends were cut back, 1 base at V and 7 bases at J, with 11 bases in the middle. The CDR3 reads CAWSGKGAQPQHF. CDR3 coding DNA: TGTGCCTGGAGTGGGAAAGGGGCCCAGCCCCAGCATTTT.

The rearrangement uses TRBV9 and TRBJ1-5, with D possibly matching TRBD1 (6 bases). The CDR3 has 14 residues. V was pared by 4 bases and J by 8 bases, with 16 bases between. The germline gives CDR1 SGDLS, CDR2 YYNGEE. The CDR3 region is CASSPESYREPQHF. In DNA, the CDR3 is TGTGCCAGCAGCCCCGAGAGCTACAGGGAGCCCCAGCATTTT.

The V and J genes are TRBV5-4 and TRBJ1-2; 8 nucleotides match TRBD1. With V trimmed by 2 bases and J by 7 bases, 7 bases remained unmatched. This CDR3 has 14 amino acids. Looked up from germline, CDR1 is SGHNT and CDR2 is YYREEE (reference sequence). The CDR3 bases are TGTGCCAGCAGCTTCCCGGACAGGGCGGGTGGCTACACCTTC. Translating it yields CASSFPDRAGGYTF.

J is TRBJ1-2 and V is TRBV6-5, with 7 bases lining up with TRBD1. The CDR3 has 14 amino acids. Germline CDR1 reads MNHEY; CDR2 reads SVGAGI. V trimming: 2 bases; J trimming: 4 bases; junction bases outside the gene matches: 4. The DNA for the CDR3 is TGTGCCAGCAGTTACGGGGGACAGCCCTATGGCTACACCTTC. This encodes CASSYGGQPYGYTF.

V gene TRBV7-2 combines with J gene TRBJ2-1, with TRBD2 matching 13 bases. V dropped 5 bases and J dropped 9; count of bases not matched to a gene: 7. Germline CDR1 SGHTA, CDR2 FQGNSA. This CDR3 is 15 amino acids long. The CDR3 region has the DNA TGTGCCAGCAGCCCGGGACTAGCGGGGTCCAGTGAGCAGTTCTTC. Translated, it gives CASSPGLAGSSEQFF.

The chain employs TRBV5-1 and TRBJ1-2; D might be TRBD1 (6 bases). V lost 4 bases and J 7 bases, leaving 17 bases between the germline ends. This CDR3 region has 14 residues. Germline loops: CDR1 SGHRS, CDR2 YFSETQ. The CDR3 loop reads CASSTPGTKGGYTF. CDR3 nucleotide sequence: TGCGCCAGCAGCACCCCCGGGACAAAAGGTGGCTACACCTTC.

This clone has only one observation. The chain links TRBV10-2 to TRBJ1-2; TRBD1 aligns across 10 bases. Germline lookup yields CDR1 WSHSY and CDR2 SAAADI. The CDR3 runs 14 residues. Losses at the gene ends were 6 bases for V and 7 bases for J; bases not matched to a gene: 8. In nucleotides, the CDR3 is TGCGCCAGCAGCCCCGGGACAGGGGCTTTTGGCTACACCTTC. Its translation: CASSPGTGAFGYTF.

The CDR3 DNA reads TGCGCCAGCAGCCGGGACAGGGATCAGGTCCACTATGGCTACACCTTC. This gives the protein CASSRDRDQVHYGYTF. V usage is TRBV5-1 and J usage is TRBJ1-2; the match to TRBD1 covers 9 bases. Trimming cost V 4 bases and J 3 bases; bases outside gene matches: 10. The CDR3 has 16 residues. Germline V gives CDR1 SGHRS, CDR2 YFSETQ.

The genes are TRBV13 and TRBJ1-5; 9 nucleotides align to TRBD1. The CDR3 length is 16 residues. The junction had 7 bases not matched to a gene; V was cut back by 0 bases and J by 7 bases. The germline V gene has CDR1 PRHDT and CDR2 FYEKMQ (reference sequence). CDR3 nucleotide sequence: TGTGCCAGCAGCTTAGGCGGACAGGGGTTACGCCAGCCCCAGCATTTT. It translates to CASSLGGQGLRQPQHF.

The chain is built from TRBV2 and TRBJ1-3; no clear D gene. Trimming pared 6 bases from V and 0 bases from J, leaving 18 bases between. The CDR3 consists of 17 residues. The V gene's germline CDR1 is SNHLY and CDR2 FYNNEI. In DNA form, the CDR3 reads TGTGCCAGCAGAAGCCCAGGCGGGCGAAACTCTGGAAACACCATATATTTT. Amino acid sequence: CASRSPGGRNSGNTIYF.

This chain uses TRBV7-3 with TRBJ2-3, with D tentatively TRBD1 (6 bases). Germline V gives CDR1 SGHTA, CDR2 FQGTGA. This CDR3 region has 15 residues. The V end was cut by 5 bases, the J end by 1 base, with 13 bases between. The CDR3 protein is CASSPQGWGTDTQYF. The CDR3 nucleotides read TGTGCCAGCAGCCCACAGGGATGGGGCACAGATACGCAGTATTTT.

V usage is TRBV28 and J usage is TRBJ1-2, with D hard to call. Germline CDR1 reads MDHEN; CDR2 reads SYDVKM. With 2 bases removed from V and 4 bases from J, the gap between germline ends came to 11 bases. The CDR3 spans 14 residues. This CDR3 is CASSLTGSPYGYTF. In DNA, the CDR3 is TGTGCCAGCAGTTTAACGGGGTCCCCCTATGGCTACACCTTC.

The CDR3 spells CASSDRNTEAFF. CDR3 sequence (DNA): TGTGCCAGTAGTGATAGAAACACTGAAGCTTTCTTT. The chain employs TRBV19 and TRBJ1-1; D gene unclear. CDR3 length: 12 amino acids. Trimming took 5 bases from V and 2 from J, leaving 6 bases between them. CDR1 LNHDA and CDR2 SQIVND come from the germline V gene (reference sequence).

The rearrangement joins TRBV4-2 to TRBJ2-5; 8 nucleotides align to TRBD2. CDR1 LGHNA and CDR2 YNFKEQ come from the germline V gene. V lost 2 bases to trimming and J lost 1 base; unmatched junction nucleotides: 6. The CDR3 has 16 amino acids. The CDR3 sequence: CASSQRAGDPQETQYF. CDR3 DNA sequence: TGTGCCAGCAGCCAACGAGCGGGGGATCCCCAAGAGACCCAGTACTTC.